The next 28 T cell receptor beta chains were all read from a single sample in a study of cytomegalovirus exposure and HLA in healthy donors. The study ran its PCR with 60 Vbeta and 13 Jbeta primers. TCRdb's copy holds only in-frame clones and misses some; the assay was immunoSEQ multiplex PCR. This sample's clone table lists some 96,000 clones. The specimen was PBMCs. These receptors all stem from a woman aged 25 to 45 in good health and CMV-seronegative.

The V call is TRBV4-1, the J call TRBJ2-7; 13 nucleotides match TRBD2. CDR1 and CDR2 from the germline V gene are MGHRA and YSYEKL. This CDR3 has 15 residues. V trimming: 4 bases; J trimming: 3 bases; junction bases outside the gene matches: 3. The CDR3 nucleotides read TGCGCCAGCAGCCCGTGGACTAGCGGGAGCTACGAGCAGTACTTC. Protein product: CASSPWTSGSYEQYF.

The V gene is TRBV6-5, the J gene TRBJ1-4; TRBD1 matches 9 bases. The CDR3 spans 16 residues. V lost 4 bases to trimming and J lost 4 bases; unmatched junction nucleotides: 7. Germline V CDR1 and CDR2: MNHEY, SVGAGI. CDR3 region: CASSWGTGLGNEKLFF. CDR3 coding DNA: TGTGCCAGCAGTTGGGGGACAGGGTTAGGTAATGAAAAACTGTTTTTT.

The chain carries TRBV10-3 and TRBJ2-5; 8 positions agree with TRBD2. Germline CDR1 reads ENHRY; CDR2 reads SYGVKD. The V segment lost 2 bases and the J segment 5 bases; nucleotides outside the gene matches: 10. This CDR3 region has 16 residues. The chain's CDR3 is CAISESGRGGGETQYF. CDR3 DNA sequence: TGTGCCATCAGTGAGAGCGGGAGAGGGGGAGGGGAGACCCAGTACTTC.

This chain uses TRBV6-1 with TRBJ1-5, with 9 bases aligning to TRBD1. This CDR3 has 17 residues. V lost 4 bases to trimming and J lost 5 bases; unmatched junction nucleotides: 12. Germline V gene sequence: CDR1 MNHNS, CDR2 SASEGT. In DNA, the CDR3 is TGTGCCAGCAGTGTGAAGGCGGGACAGGGTCCGGATCAGCCCCAGCATTTT. Protein: CASSVKAGQGPDQPQHF.

The rearrangement links TRBV7-6 to TRBJ2-7; a weak D match, TRBD1 (5 bases). Germline V gives CDR1 SGHVS, CDR2 FNYEAQ. This CDR3 comprises 15 residues. Trimming shortened V by 1 base and J by 2 bases, and 12 bases separated the two germline ends. DNA for the CDR3: TGTGCCAGCAGCTTAGATCCAGGGATCACCTACGAGCAGTACTTC. This gives the protein CASSLDPGITYEQYF.

This chain joins TRBV25-1 and TRBJ2-5; tentative D call: TRBD2 (6 bases). This CDR3 spans 17 amino acids. Per germline, CDR1 MGHDK and CDR2 SYGVNS. Trimming pared 6 bases from V and 5 bases from J, leaving 25 bases between. The DNA of the CDR3 is TGTGCCAGCAGAGCCAGGAGGGATTCCAGGGTCGGGGAGACCCAGTACTTC. This encodes CASRARRDSRVGETQYF.

The chain is built from TRBV29-1 and TRBJ2-3; 8 nucleotides align to TRBD2. The V gene's germline CDR1 is SQVTM and CDR2 ANQGSEA. With V trimmed by 7 bases and J by 0 bases, 9 bases remained unmatched. The CDR3 extends over 15 amino acids. CDR3 amino acids: CSAGDPSGSTDTQYF. CDR3 nucleotides: TGCAGCGCTGGGGATCCTAGCGGGAGCACAGATACGCAGTATTTT.

The chain joins TRBV29-1 to TRBJ2-7, with a possible D match to TRBD1 (6 bases). Germline lookup yields CDR1 SQVTM and CDR2 ANQGSEA. Trimming took off 4 bases at V and 7 bases at J, with 17 bases between the two ends. The CDR3 totals 13 residues. The CDR3 DNA sequence: TGCAGCGTTGTATGGCAGGGGCAGGGGGAGCAGTACTTC. Encoded protein: CSVVWQGQGEQYF.

V gene TRBV5-8 combines with J gene TRBJ1-1; D gene unclear. Germline CDR1 SGHTS, CDR2 YDEGEE. This CDR3 region has 13 residues. V lost 4 bases and J lost 2, with 9 bases in between. The CDR3 sequence is CASSGNPNTEAFF. For the CDR3, the DNA is TGTGCCAGCAGCGGCAATCCCAACACTGAAGCTTTCTTT.

The rearrangement uses TRBV18 and TRBJ1-2; 8 positions match TRBD1. J lost 2 bases, V lost 1 base, and 6 bases had no gene match. Germline V gene sequence: CDR1 KGHSH, CDR2 LQKENI. There are 16 residues in the CDR3. CDR3 DNA: TGTGCCAGCTCACCACGGACAGGGTTGGACAACTATGGCTACACCTTC. This translates into CASSPRTGLDNYGYTF. Using reference TRBV18 and TRBJ1-2 for the parts outside the CDR3, the full variable domain is NAGVMQNPRHLVRRRGQEARLRCSPMKGHSHVYWYRQLPEEGLKFMVYLQKENIIDESGMPKERFSAEFPKEGPSILRIQQVVRGDSAAYFCASSPRTGLDNYGYTFGSGTRLTVV.

The genes are TRBV29-1 and TRBJ1-1; maybe TRBD1 (5 bases). Deletions cut 1 base from V and 6 bases from J, with 15 bases between. CDR3 length: 14 residues. Germline V lookup: CDR1 SQVTM, CDR2 ANQGSEA. The CDR3 region has the DNA TGCAGCGTTGAAGCTGGGGGGGAAGTAGCTGAAGCTTTCTTT. It yields the protein CSVEAGGEVAEAFF.

V usage is TRBV13 and J usage is TRBJ2-5; the D gene is possibly TRBD2 (9 bases). The V end was cut by 5 bases, the J end by 11 bases, with 24 bases between. The CDR3 totals 15 residues. From germline, CDR1 is PRHDT and CDR2 FYEKMQ (reference sequence). CDR3 residues: CASSLAGQGAREQYF. For the CDR3, the DNA is TGTGCCAGCAGCCTAGCGGGGCAGGGGGCGCGGGAGCAGTACTTC.

The genes are TRBV18 and TRBJ1-3; no reliable D call. Germline CDR1 reads KGHSH; CDR2 reads LQKENI. The CDR3 runs to 13 residues. The V gene lost 2 bases and the J gene lost 10 bases, with 12 bases spanning the gap. The CDR3 loop reads CASSPGLSGTIYF. The CDR3 DNA follows: TGTGCCAGCTCACCAGGACTTTCCGGGACCATATATTTT.

The rearrangement joins TRBV7-9 to TRBJ1-1; TRBD1 agrees at 8 bases. V trimming: 3 bases; J trimming: 1 base; junction bases outside the gene matches: 1. Germline-derived CDR1 and CDR2 are SEHNR and FQNEAQ (reference sequence). This CDR3 spans 14 amino acids. In DNA form, the CDR3 reads TGTGCCAGCAGCTTTGGGACAGGGAACACTGAAGCTTTCTTT. Its translation: CASSFGTGNTEAFF. Complete variable domain (other parts from reference TRBV7-9 and TRBJ1-1): DTGVSQNPRHKITKRGQNVTFRCDPISEHNRLYWYRQTLGQGPEFLTYFQNEAQLEKSRLLSDRFSAERPKGSFSTLEIQRTEQGDSAMYLCASSFGTGNTEAFFGQGTRLTVV.

The chain has TRBV5-1 and TRBJ2-2; 10 nucleotides line up with TRBD1. Looked up from germline, CDR1 is SGHRS and CDR2 is YFSETQ. This CDR3 has 15 amino acids. With 3 bases clipped from V and 3 bases from J, the junction kept 2 bases outside the gene matches. CDR3 bases: TGCGCCAGCAGCTGGGGGACAGGGGACACCGGGGAGCTGTTTTTT. This translates into CASSWGTGDTGELFF.

The chain recombines TRBV29-1 with TRBJ1-2; tentative D call: TRBD1 (5 bases). Germline V CDR1 and CDR2: SQVTM, ANQGSEA. V was cut by 6 bases and J by 7 bases, with 12 bases left in between. This CDR3 has 11 residues. The CDR3 coding sequence is TGCAGCGTGCTAGGGGTCTCTGGCTACACCTTC. Protein product: CSVLGVSGYTF.

This chain connects TRBV27 to TRBJ1-5; no clear D. Germline CDR1 reads MNHEY; CDR2 reads SMNVEV (reference sequence). V was clipped by 8 bases and J by 2 bases, with 13 bases between them. The CDR3 loop spans 14 amino acids. In nucleotides, the CDR3 is TGTGCCAGCGGCAGACTAGTTGGCAATCAGCCCCAGCATTTT. Translated: CASGRLVGNQPQHF.

The chain carries TRBV19 and TRBJ2-7; 7 positions agree with TRBD2. There are 15 residues in the CDR3. The V gene's germline CDR1 is LNHDA and CDR2 SQIVND (reference sequence). V lost 5 bases to trimming and J lost 0 bases; unmatched junction nucleotides: 7. Here the CDR3 reads CASSPSGTTSYEQYF. Written as DNA, the CDR3 is TGTGCCAGTAGTCCCTCCGGGACTACCTCCTACGAGCAGTACTTC.

V and J are TRBV9 and TRBJ2-3, with 7 bases matching TRBD1. Germline trimming cut 3 bases from V and 4 bases from J; bases unmatched to any gene: 11. This CDR3 is built from 16 residues. Germline V gene sequence: CDR1 SGDLS, CDR2 YYNGEE. CDR3 in amino acids: CASSDSFEGAPDTQYF. In DNA, the CDR3 is TGTGCCAGCAGCGATTCTTTCGAGGGGGCCCCAGATACGCAGTATTTT. Full variable domain (rest looked up from reference TRBV9 and TRBJ2-3): DSGVTQTPKHLITATGQRVTLRCSPRSGDLSVYWYQQSLDQGLQFLIQYYNGEERAKGNILERFSAQQFPDLHSELNLSSLELGDSALYFCASSDSFEGAPDTQYFGPGTRLTVL.

The V call is TRBV9, the J call TRBJ2-2, with D perhaps matching TRBD2 (6 bases). V was trimmed by 3 bases and J by 4 bases, leaving 13 bases between them. There are 15 residues in the CDR3. Germline lookup yields CDR1 SGDLS and CDR2 YYNGEE. DNA of the CDR3: TGTGCCAGCAGCGGCGGTCGGGGGACCACCGGGGAGCTGTTTTTT. It yields the protein CASSGGRGTTGELFF.

V gene TRBV7-8 combines with J gene TRBJ1-3, with 7 bases fitting TRBD1. Germline values: CDR1 SGHVS, CDR2 FQNEAQ. The CDR3 extends over 14 amino acids. Trimming at V came to 6 bases and at J to 0 bases, leaving 2 bases not matched to a gene. The CDR3 DNA follows: TGTGCCAGCAGGGACAGGCCCTCTGGAAACACCATATATTTT. Its translation is CASRDRPSGNTIYF.

The V gene is TRBV10-3, the J gene TRBJ2-5; D unclear. CDR1 ENHRY and CDR2 SYGVKD come from the germline V gene. Trimming took off 0 bases at V and 6 bases at J, with 11 bases between the two ends. There are 14 residues in the CDR3. CDR3 amino acids: CAISESLSSKTQYF. CDR3 DNA sequence: TGTGCCATCAGTGAGTCCCTATCGTCGAAGACCCAGTACTTC.

The rearrangement links TRBV19 to TRBJ1-2; TRBD1 aligns across 9 bases. Germline CDR1 and CDR2: LNHDA and SQIVND (reference sequence). J gave up 4 bases and V 6 bases, and 9 bases lay outside the gene matches. CDR3 length: 15 residues. This CDR3 is CASSEGTGNFYGYTF. CDR3 DNA: TGTGCCAGTAGCGAGGGGACAGGGAATTTCTATGGCTACACCTTC.

The gene calls are TRBV9 and TRBJ2-3; D is undetermined. Germline V gene data show CDR1 as SGDLS and CDR2 as YYNGEE. This CDR3 comprises 15 residues. Between the trimmed V and J ends, which lost 0 bases and 0 bases, there was a span of 8 bases. The CDR3 coding sequence is TGTGCCAGCAGCGTAGGGGCCACTAGCACAGATACGCAGTATTTT. It is translated as CASSVGATSTDTQYF.

The chain combines TRBV5-8 with TRBJ2-7; D ambiguous. V was cut by 4 bases and J by 4 bases, with 3 bases left in between. Germline lookup yields CDR1 SGHTS and CDR2 YDEGEE. The CDR3 length is 10 residues. As DNA, the CDR3 is TGTGCCAGCAGCCTATACGAGCAGTACTTC. Its protein product is CASSLYEQYF. The variable domain in full, with the rest retrieved from reference TRBV5-8 and TRBJ2-7, is EAGVTQSPTHLIKTRGQQATLRCSPISGHTSVYWYQQALGLGLQFLLWYDEGEERNRGNFPPRFSGRQFPNYSSELNVNALELEDSALYLCASSLYEQYFGPGTRLTVT.

The genes are TRBV19 and TRBJ1-5, with a weak D call TRBD1 (5 bases). This CDR3 contains 18 residues. The V and J ends lost 7 bases and 6 bases respectively, with 28 bases between them. Looked up from germline, CDR1 is LNHDA and CDR2 is SQIVND (reference sequence). As DNA, the CDR3 is TGTGCCAGTACACAGGATGTGTGGGGAATTGGGGTAAGTCAGCCCCAGCATTTT. Residues: CASTQDVWGIGVSQPQHF.

The CDR3: CASSSDRRSEQFF. In DNA, the CDR3 is TGTGCCAGCAGCTCGGACAGGCGTAGTGAGCAGTTCTTC. J is TRBJ2-1 and V is TRBV7-3; 7 nucleotides align to TRBD1. The germline V gene has CDR1 SGHTA and CDR2 FQGTGA. Trimming removed 4 bases from V and 9 bases from J; junction bases left unmatched: 6. The CDR3 is 13 amino acids.

The chain employs TRBV7-2 and TRBJ1-4, with D possibly being TRBD1 (5 bases). Germline CDR1 and CDR2: SGHTA and FQGNSA. The CDR3 contains 15 residues. Trimming removed 0 bases from V and 2 bases from J, with 7 bases in between. The CDR3 region is CASSLASGTNEKLFF. The CDR3 coding sequence is TGTGCCAGCAGCTTAGCATCAGGGACTAATGAAAAACTGTTTTTT.